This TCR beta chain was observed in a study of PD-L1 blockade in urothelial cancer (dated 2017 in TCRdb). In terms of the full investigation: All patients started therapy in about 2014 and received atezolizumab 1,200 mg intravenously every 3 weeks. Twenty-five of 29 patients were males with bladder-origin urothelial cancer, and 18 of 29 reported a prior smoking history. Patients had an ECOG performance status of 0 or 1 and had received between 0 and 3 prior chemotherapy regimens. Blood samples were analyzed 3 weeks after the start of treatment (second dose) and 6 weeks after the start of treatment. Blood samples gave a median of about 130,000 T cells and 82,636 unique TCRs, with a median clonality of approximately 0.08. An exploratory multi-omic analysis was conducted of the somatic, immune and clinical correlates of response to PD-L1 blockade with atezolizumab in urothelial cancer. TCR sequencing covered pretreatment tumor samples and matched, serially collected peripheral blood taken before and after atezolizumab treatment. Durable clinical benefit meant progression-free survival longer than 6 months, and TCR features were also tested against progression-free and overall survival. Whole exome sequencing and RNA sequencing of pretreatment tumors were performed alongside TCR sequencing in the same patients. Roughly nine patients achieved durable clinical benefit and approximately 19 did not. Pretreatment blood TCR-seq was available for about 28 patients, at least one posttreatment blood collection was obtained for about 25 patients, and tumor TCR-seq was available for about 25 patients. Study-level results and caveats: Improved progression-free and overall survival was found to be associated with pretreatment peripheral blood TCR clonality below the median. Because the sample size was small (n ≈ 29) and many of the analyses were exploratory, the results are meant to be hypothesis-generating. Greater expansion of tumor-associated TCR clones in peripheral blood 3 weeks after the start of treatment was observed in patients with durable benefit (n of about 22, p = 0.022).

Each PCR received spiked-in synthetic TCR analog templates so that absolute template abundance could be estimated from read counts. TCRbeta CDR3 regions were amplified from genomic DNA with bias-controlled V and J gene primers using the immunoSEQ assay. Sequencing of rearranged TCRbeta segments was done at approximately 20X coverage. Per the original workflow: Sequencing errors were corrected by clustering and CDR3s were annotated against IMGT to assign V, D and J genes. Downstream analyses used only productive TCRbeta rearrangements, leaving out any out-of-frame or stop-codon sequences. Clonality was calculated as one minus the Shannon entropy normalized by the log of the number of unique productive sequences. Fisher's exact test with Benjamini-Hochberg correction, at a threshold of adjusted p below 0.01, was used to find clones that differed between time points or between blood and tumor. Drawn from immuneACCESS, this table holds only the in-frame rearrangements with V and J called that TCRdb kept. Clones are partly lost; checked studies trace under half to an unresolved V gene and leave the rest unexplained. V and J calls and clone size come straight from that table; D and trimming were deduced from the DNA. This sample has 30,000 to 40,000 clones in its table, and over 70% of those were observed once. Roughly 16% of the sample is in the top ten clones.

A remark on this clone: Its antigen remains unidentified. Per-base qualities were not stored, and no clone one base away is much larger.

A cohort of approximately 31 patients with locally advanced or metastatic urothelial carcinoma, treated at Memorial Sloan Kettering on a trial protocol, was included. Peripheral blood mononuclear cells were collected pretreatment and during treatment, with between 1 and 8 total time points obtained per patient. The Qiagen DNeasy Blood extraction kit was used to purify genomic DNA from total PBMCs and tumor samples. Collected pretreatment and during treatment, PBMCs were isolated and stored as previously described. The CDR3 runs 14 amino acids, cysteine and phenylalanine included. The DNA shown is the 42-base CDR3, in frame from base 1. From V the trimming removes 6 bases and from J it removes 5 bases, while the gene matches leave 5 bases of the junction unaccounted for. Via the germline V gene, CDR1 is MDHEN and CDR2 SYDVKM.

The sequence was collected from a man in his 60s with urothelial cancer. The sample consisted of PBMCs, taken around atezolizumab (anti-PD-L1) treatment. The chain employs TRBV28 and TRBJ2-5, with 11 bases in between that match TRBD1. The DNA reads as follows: TGTGCCAGCAGACCTGGACAGGGGGCTGAGACCCAGTACTTC. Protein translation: CASRPGQGAETQYF.